The clone carrying this T cell receptor beta chain has a single count. Original processing notes: Nucleated cell counts were estimated from reference gene primer amplification. The data were produced by immunoSEQ multiplex PCR, yet TCRdb's version contains in-frame clones alone and is incomplete. V, J and clone size reflect that table, while D and trimming were determined from the DNA. The table includes approximately 140,000 clones, under 90% detected once. The entry originates in a study of blood T cell repertoires in COVID-19. At the level of the study: The United States, Italy and Spain provided the acute and convalescent COVID-19 samples.

This CDR3 has 15 residues. With V trimmed by 10 bases and J by 1 base, 5 bases remained unmatched. Germline V lookup: CDR1 SNHLY, CDR2 FYNNEI. The TCR was taken from a human donor in a cohort sampled during active COVID-19. The chain joins TRBV2 to TRBJ2-1, with TRBD1 matching over 12 bases. The specimen sequenced was peripheral blood. The CDR3 loop is CATGTGGRSYNEQFF. The CDR3 nucleotides read TGTGCCACAGGGACAGGGGGCAGGTCCTACAATGAGCAGTTCTTC.